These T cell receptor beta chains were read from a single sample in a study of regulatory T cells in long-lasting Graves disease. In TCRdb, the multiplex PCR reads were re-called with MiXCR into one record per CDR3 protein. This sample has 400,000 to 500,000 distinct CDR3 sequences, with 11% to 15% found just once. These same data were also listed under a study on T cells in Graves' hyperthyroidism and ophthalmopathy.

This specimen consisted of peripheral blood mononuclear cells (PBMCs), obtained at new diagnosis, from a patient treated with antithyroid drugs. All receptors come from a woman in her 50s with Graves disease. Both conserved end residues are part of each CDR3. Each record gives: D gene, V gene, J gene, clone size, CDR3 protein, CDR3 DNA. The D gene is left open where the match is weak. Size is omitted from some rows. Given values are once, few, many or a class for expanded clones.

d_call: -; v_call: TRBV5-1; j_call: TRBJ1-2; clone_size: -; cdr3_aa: CTSSPTGAGYTF; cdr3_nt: TGCACCAGCAGCCCGACGGGGGCCGGCTACACCTTC
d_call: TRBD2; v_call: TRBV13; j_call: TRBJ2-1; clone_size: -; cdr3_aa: CASSPDGTSDYNEQFF; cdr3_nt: TGTGCCAGCAGCCCCGACGGGACTAGCGACTACAATGAGCAGTTCTTC
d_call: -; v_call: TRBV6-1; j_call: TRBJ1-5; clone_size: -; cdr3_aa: CASSPRGLQPQHF; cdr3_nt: TGTGCCAGCAGTCCCAGAGGTTTGCAGCCCCAGCATTTT
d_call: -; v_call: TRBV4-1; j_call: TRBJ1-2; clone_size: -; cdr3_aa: CASSPMTGLVGYTF; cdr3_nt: TGCGCCAGCAGCCCCATGACAGGTTTGGTTGGCTACACCTTC
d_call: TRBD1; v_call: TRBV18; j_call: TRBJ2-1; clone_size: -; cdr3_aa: CASSPGQHYNEQFF; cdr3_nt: TGTGCCAGCTCACCGGGACAGCACTACAATGAGCAGTTCTTC
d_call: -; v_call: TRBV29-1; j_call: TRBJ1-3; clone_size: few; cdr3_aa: CSAGVASGNTIYF; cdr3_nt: TGCAGCGCCGGGGTAGCCTCTGGAAACACCATATATTTT
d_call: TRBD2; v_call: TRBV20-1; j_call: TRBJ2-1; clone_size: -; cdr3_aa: CSAPSPASGRLNNEQFF; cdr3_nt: TGCAGTGCCCCCAGTCCGGCTAGCGGGAGGTTAAACAATGAGCAGTTCTTC
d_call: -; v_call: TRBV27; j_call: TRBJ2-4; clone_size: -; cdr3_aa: CASSLDITKNIQYF; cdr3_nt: TGTGCCAGCAGTTTAGACATAACCAAAAACATTCAGTACTTC
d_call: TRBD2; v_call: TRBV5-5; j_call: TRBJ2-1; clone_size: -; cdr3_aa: CASRAGLAGGPDEQFF; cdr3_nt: TGTGCCAGCAGGGCGGGACTAGCGGGAGGGCCCGATGAGCAGTTCTTC
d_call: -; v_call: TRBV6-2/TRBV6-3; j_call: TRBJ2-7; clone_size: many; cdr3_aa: CASSEALGGASRNEQYF; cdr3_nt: TGTGCCAGCAGTGAAGCTCTGGGGGGGGCGTCACGCAACGAGCAGTACTTC
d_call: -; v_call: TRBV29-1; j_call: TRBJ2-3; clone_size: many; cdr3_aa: CSVWLQQGDTQYF; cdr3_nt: TGCAGCGTTTGGCTGCAGCAGGGGGATACGCAGTATTTT
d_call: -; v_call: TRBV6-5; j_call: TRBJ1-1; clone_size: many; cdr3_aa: CASSSYTGRTEAFF; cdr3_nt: TGTGCCAGCAGTTCTTACACAGGGCGGACTGAAGCTTTCTTT
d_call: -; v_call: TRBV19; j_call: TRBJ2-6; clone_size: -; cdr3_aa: CASSIGGGSGANVLTF; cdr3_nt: TGTGCCAGTAGTATCGGCGGGGGCTCAGGGGCCAACGTCCTGACTTTC
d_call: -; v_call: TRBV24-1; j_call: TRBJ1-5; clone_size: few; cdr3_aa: CATSGVGNQPQHF; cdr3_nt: TGTGCCACCAGTGGGGTGGGGAATCAGCCCCAGCATTTT
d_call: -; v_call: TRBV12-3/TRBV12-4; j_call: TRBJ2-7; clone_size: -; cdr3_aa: CASALGTYEQYF; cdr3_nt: TGTGCCAGCGCCCTAGGGACCTACGAGCAGTACTTC
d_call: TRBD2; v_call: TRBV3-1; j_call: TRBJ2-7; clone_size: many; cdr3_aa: CASSQDRTSLGNEQYF; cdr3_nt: TGTGCCAGCAGCCAAGACCGGACTAGCCTGGGTAACGAGCAGTACTTC
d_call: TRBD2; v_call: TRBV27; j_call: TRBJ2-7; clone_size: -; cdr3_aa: CASSLEREVGEQYF; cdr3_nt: TGTGCCAGCAGTTTAGAGCGGGAGGTCGGAGAGCAGTACTTC
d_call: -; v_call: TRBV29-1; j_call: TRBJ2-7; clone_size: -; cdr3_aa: CSVRRNYEQYF; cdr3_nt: TGCAGCGTTCGCAGAAACTACGAGCAGTACTTC
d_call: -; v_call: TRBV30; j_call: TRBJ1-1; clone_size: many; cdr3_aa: CAWRPQGYTEAFF; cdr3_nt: TGTGCCTGGAGGCCTCAGGGCTACACTGAAGCTTTCTTT
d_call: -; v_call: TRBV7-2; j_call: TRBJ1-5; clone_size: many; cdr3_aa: CASSLAPQPQHF; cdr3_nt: TGTGCCAGCAGCTTAGCTCCCCAGCCCCAGCATTTT
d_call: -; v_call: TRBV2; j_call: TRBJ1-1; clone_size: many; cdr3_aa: CASGPNTEAFF; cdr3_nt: TGTGCCAGCGGTCCGAACACTGAAGCTTTCTTT
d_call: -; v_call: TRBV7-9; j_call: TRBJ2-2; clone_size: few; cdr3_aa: CASSSSPPGELFF; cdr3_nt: TGTGCCAGCAGCTCGAGCCCCCCCGGGGAGCTGTTTTTT
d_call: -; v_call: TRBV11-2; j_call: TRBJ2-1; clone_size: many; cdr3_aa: CASRTYRYNEQFF; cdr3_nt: TGTGCCAGCAGGACTTATAGGTACAATGAGCAGTTCTTC
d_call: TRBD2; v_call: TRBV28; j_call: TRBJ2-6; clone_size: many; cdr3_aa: CASSGGSGRYTGANVLTF; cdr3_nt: TGTGCCAGCAGTGGGGGTAGCGGGAGGTACACTGGGGCCAACGTCCTGACTTTC
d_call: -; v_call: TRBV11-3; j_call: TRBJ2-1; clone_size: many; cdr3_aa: CASSLVQGNEQFF; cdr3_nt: TGTGCCAGCAGCTTAGTACAGGGCAATGAGCAGTTCTTC
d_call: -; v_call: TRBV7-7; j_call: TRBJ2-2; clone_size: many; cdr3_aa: CASSFGEVNTGELFF; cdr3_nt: TGTGCCAGCAGCTTCGGTGAGGTGAACACCGGGGAGCTGTTTTTT
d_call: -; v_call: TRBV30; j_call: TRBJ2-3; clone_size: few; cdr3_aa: CAWSVGGARDTQYF; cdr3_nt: TGTGCCTGGAGTGTAGGCGGGGCCCGAGATACGCAGTATTTT
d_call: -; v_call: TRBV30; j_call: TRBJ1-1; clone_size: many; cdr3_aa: CAWRQTNTEAFF; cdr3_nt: TGTGCCTGGAGACAGACGAACACTGAAGCTTTCTTT
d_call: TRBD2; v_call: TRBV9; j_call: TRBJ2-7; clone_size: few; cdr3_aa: CASSVSGASGSYEQYF; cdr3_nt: TGTGCCAGCAGCGTATCAGGGGCTAGCGGGAGCTACGAGCAGTACTTC
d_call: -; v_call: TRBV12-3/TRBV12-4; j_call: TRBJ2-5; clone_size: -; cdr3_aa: CASSPFGRTQETQYF; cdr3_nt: TGTGCCAGCAGTCCGTTCGGACGGACTCAAGAGACCCAGTACTTC
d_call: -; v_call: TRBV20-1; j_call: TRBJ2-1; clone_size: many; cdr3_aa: CSGTHYNEQFF; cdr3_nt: TGCAGTGGGACTCACTACAATGAGCAGTTCTTC
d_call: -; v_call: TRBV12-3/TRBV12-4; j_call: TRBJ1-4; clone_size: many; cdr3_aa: CASSWWPEGEKLFF; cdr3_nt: TGTGCCAGCAGTTGGTGGCCCGAAGGTGAAAAACTGTTTTTT
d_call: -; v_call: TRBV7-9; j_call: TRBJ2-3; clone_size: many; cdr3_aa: CASSSPDSDTQYF; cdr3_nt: TGTGCCAGCAGCTCCCCAGATTCGGATACGCAGTATTTT
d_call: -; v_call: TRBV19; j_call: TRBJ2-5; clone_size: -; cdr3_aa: CASSSKVPQETQYF; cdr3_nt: TGTGCCAGTAGTTCGAAGGTGCCCCAAGAGACCCAGTACTTC
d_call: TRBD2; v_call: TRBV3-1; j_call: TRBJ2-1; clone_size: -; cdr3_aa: CASSQDEAGGYNEQFF; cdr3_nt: TGTGCCAGCAGCCAAGATGAAGCGGGAGGGTACAATGAGCAGTTCTTC
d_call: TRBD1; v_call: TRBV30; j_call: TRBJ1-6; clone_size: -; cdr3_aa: CAWSGPGQGGSLHF; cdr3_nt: TGTGCCTGGAGTGGCCCCGGACAGGGGGGATCCCTCCACTTT
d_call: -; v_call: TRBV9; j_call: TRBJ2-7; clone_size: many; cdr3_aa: CASSSGPRDSPLVGQYF; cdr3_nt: TGTGCCAGCAGCTCGGGACCCCGGGACTCCCCCCTCGTCGGGCAGTACTTC
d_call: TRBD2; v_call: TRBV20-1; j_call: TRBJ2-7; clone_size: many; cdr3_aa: CSASSRGSSGSHEQYF; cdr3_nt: TGCAGTGCTAGCTCGCGTGGGTCTAGCGGGAGTCACGAGCAGTACTTC
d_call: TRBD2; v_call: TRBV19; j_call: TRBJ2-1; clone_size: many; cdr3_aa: CASSYSRIAGAYNEQFF; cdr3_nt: TGTGCCAGTAGTTATAGTCGAATAGCGGGCGCCTACAATGAGCAGTTCTTC
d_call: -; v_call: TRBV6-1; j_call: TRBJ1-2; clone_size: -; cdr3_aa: CASSEGIRKRGYGYTF; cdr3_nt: TGTGCCAGCAGTGAAGGGATAAGGAAGAGGGGGTATGGCTACACCTTC
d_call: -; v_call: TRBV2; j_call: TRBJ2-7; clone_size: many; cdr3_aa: CASKDFYEQYF; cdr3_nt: TGTGCCAGCAAGGACTTCTACGAGCAGTACTTC
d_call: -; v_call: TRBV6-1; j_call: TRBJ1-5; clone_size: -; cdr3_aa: CASRVLRDFTQPQHF; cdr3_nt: TGTGCCAGCAGAGTCCTCCGGGACTTCACCCAGCCCCAGCATTTT
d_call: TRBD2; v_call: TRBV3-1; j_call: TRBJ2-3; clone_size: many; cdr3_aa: CASSEGTSEADTQYF; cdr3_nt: TGTGCCAGCAGCGAAGGGACTAGCGAGGCAGATACGCAGTATTTT
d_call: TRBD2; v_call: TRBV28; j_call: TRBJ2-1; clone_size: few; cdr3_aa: CASTTSGGSYNEQFF; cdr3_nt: TGTGCCAGCACCACTAGCGGGGGGTCCTACAATGAGCAGTTCTTC
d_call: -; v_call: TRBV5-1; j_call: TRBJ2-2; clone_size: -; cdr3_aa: CASSLRTKAELFF; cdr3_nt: TGCGCCAGCAGCTTGCGGACTAAGGCGGAGCTGTTTTTT
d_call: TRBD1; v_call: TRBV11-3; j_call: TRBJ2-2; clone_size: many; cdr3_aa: CASQDQGANTGELFF; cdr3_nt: TGTGCCAGCCAAGATCAGGGGGCGAACACCGGGGAGCTGTTTTTT
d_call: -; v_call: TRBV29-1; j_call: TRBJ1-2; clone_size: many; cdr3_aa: CSAEGTGQGYTF; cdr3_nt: TGCAGCGCTGAAGGTACAGGGCAAGGCTACACCTTC
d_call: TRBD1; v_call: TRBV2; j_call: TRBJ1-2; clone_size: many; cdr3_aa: CASSDGQGYYGYTF; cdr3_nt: TGTGCCAGCAGTGACGGACAGGGGTACTATGGCTACACCTTC
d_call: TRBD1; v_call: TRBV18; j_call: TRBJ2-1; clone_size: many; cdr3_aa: CASSPLGTGSYNEQFF; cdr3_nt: TGTGCCAGCTCACCCCTAGGGACAGGGTCCTACAATGAGCAGTTCTTC
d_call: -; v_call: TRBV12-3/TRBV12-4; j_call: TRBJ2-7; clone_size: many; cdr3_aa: CASSLVLWGRPLEQYF; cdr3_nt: TGTGCCAGCAGTTTAGTACTCTGGGGCAGGCCACTCGAGCAGTACTTC
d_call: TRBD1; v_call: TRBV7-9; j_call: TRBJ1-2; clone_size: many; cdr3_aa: CASSIGTGVNYGYTF; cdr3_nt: TGTGCCAGCAGCATAGGGACAGGGGTTAACTATGGCTACACCTTC
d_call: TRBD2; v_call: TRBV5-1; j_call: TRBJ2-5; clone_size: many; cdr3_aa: CASSLSGTSGQETQYF; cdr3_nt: TGCGCCAGCAGCTTGAGCGGGACTAGCGGACAAGAGACCCAGTACTTC
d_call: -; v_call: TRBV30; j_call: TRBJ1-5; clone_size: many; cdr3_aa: CAWTTGADQPQHF; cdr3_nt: TGTGCCTGGACCACGGGGGCTGATCAGCCCCAGCATTTT
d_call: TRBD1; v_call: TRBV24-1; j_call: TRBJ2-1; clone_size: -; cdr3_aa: CATSARQGHSSYNEQFF; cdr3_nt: TGTGCCACCAGTGCCCGACAGGGCCACAGCTCCTACAATGAGCAGTTCTTC
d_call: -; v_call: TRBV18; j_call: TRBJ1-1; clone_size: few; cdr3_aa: CASSPPLGISEAFF; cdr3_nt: TGTGCCAGCTCACCACCTCTGGGGATTTCTGAAGCTTTCTTT